This T cell receptor (beta chain) was captured by sequencing in a study of shared clonotypes between healthy human individuals. Study-wide results and limits: Lower generation probabilities were found for non-shared clonotypes than for those shared by all four donors.

Germline V gene sequence: CDR1 SGHTA, CDR2 FQGNSA. This CDR3 comprises 15 residues. Unmatched junction bases numbered 3, after V lost 3 bases and J lost 0 bases. The table lists this clone with a count of one. Antigen specificity is unknown. Template for every sorted-subset replicate PCR totaled about 0.2 ug DNA, around 32,000 T cell genomes. Sequenced by immunoSEQ multiplex PCR; TCRdb stores in-frame clones only, minus some. Of around 1 million clones listed, 76% are singletons. V gene TRBV7-2 combines with J gene TRBJ2-7; 9 bases are a match to TRBD2. The specimen was memory CD4+ T cells sorted from blood. Indicated subset: CD45RA-negative fraction. The receptor was isolated from a man aged 18 to 30 in good health. CDR3 amino acids: CASSFTSGPSYEQYF. CDR3 coding DNA: TGTGCCAGCAGCTTCACTAGCGGGCCCTCCTACGAGCAGTACTTC.